A selection of T cell receptor beta chains follows, all from one sample in a study of blood T cell repertoires in COVID-19. Clones were read by immunoSEQ multiplex PCR, and TCRdb kept only the in-frame ones, dropping some. Of roughly 130,000 clones detected, 70% to 90% appear once; the ten largest clones hold approximately 3.6%. Material for sequencing was peripheral blood. The receptors come from an older woman with acute or convalescent COVID-19. Each CDR3 is given with its conserved first and last residue. D genes are given only for firm matches. Some rows have no size entry. The others give once, few or many, or a class for an expanded clone.

TRBD2	TRBJ2-1	TRBV5-1	.	TGCGCCAGCAGATACTGGCTAGCGGGAGTGGTTGATGAGCAGTTCTTC	CASRYWLAGVVDEQFF
TRBD2	TRBJ2-3	TRBV4-2	once	TGTGCCAGCAGCCAAGATGGTAGAAGGGTAGCGGGGCTGAGCACAGATACGCAGTATTTT	CASSQDGRRVAGLSTDTQYF
.	TRBJ1-3	TRBV19	.	TGTGCCAGTAGTAGAACAGGGGGAAACACCATATATTTT	CASSRTGGNTIYF
TRBD2	TRBJ2-1	TRBV30	.	TGTGCCTGGAGACGGTTGGGACTAGCGGGAGATGAGCAGTTCTTC	CAWRRLGLAGDEQFF
TRBD2	TRBJ2-5	TRBV19	.	TGTGCCAGTAGTATAGACGCTAGCGGGAGGGCCGGAGAGACCCAGTACTTC	CASSIDASGRAGETQYF
.	TRBJ2-1	TRBV24-1	.	TGTGCCACCAGTGATGGGGCGCTGAGCTACAATGAGCAGTTCTTC	CATSDGALSYNEQFF
.	TRBJ2-1	TRBV5-5	.	TGTGCCAGCATAGAGGCCTCCTACAATGAGCAGTTCTTC	CASIEASYNEQFF
.	TRBJ2-3	TRBV9	.	TGTGCCAGCACGGCGGGCTCCGTGGATACGCAGTATTTT	CASTAGSVDTQYF
.	TRBJ2-2	TRBV30	.	TGTGCCTGGAGTCCCAGCGCCGGGGAGCTGTTTTTT	CAWSPSAGELFF
.	TRBJ2-5	TRBV9	.	TGTGCCAGCAGTTTAGGGGCTACCGGGACCCAGTACTTC	CASSLGATGTQYF
.	TRBJ1-1	TRBV3-1/TRBV3-2	.	TGTGCCAGCAGCCAATTCGGGAACACTGAAGCTTTCTTT	CASSQFGNTEAFF
TRBD2	TRBJ2-3	TRBV2	.	TGTGCCAGCAGTGAACTAGCGGGGAGCACAGATACGCAGTATTTT	CASSELAGSTDTQYF
TRBD1	TRBJ1-6	TRBV5-6	.	TGTGCCAGCAGCCGACAGGGTTCACCCCTCCACTTT	CASSRQGSPLHF
.	TRBJ1-4	TRBV6-6	.	TGTGCCACCCAGGGGAATGAAAAACTGTTTTTT	CATQGNEKLFF
.	TRBJ1-5	TRBV5-1	.	TGCGCCAGCAGCTTGTCGGGGTATAGCAATCAGCCCCAGCATTTT	CASSLSGYSNQPQHF
.	TRBJ2-2	TRBV28	.	TGTGCCAGCAGTACGGTCGGGGAGCTGTTTTTT	CASSTVGELFF
TRBD1	TRBJ2-4	TRBV18	.	TGTGCCAGCTCACTAACGACAGGGTATGCCAAAAACATTCAGTACTTC	CASSLTTGYAKNIQYF
.	TRBJ2-5	TRBV5-1	.	TGCGCCAGCAGCTCCGCACCTCTAGCGTTCCAAGAGACCCAGTACTTC	CASSSAPLAFQETQYF
TRBD1	TRBJ1-1	TRBV6-4	.	TGTGCCAGCAGCCCACAGGGGGGGACTGAAGCTTTCTTT	CASSPQGGTEAFF
.	TRBJ2-7	TRBV7-3	.	TGTGCCAGCAGCTTAACGGGTCAGGGCACCTACGAGCAGTACTTC	CASSLTGQGTYEQYF
TRBD1	TRBJ2-2	TRBV6-5	once	TGTGGCACCGGGACAGGGGTAACCGGGGAGCTGTTTTTT	CGTGTGVTGELFF
TRBD2	TRBJ2-5	TRBV19	.	TGTGCCAGTGGGCAGACTAGCGGCCAAGAGACCCAGTACTTC	CASGQTSGQETQYF
TRBD2	TRBJ2-1	TRBV27	.	TGTGCCAGCAGTTTAGCATTCAGCGGGAGTAATGAGCAGTTCTTC	CASSLAFSGSNEQFF
.	TRBJ2-1	TRBV20-1	once	TGCAGTGCTAGTAGTGGGGCGGATGAGCAGTTCTTC	CSASSGADEQFF
TRBD1	TRBJ1-2	TRBV28	.	TGTGCCAGTACCGGGACAGTATATGGCTACACCTTC	CASTGTVYGYTF
TRBD2	TRBJ2-1	TRBV2	.	TGTGCCAACGGGGGGGTTAGTGTCAATGAGCAGTTCTTC	CANGGVSVNEQFF
.	TRBJ1-2	TRBV20-1	once	TGCAGTGCGGGGGGAGGAGGCTACACCTTC	CSAGGGGYTF
TRBD1	TRBJ2-7	TRBV28	.	TGTGCCAGCAGCCTGCCGGGGGGACAGGGGGCCCACGAGCAGTACTTC	CASSLPGGQGAHEQYF
.	TRBJ2-2	TRBV11-2	.	TGTGCCAGCAGCTTAGTCGGGACATCCACCGGGGAGCTGTTTTTT	CASSLVGTSTGELFF
TRBD1	TRBJ2-5	TRBV7-8	.	TGTGCCAGCAGCTCCACAGGGGGTAGTGAGACCCAGTACTTC	CASSSTGGSETQYF
.	TRBJ1-4	TRBV2	.	TGTGCCAGCAGGGCGGGAGGACTTGAAAAACTGTTTTTT	CASRAGGLEKLFF
.	TRBJ2-2	TRBV5-1	few	TGCGCCAGCAGCCAAGATCCGGGAAGGAGGACCGGGGAGCTGTTTTTT	CASSQDPGRRTGELFF
TRBD2	TRBJ2-1	TRBV4-1	.	TGCGCCAGCAGCTGGACTAGCGGGAGGGCTGAGCAGTTCTTC	CASSWTSGRAEQFF
.	TRBJ1-1	TRBV3-1/TRBV3-2	.	TGTGCCAGCAGCCCTCAGAGGATGAACACTGAAGCTTTCTTT	CASSPQRMNTEAFF
.	TRBJ2-7	TRBV5-1	.	TGCGCCAGCAGCTTGGCTAGGTTCTACGAGCAGTACTTC	CASSLARFYEQYF
.	TRBJ1-2	TRBV10-3	.	TGTGCCATCAGTGACCAGAACTATGGCTACACCTTC	CAISDQNYGYTF
.	TRBJ2-1	TRBV7-8	.	TGTGCCAGCAGCTTAGCCCGAGTTAATGAGCAGTTCTTC	CASSLARVNEQFF
.	TRBJ1-4	TRBV10-3	.	TGTGCCATATCACAGGGAACTAATGAAAAACTGTTTTTT	CAISQGTNEKLFF
TRBD2	TRBJ2-3	TRBV3-1/TRBV3-2	.	TGTGCCAGCAAACACGAGGGACTAGCGGGACCCACAGATACGCAGTATTTT	CASKHEGLAGPTDTQYF
.	TRBJ2-5	TRBV29-1	.	TGCAGCGTTGCACGCGGCAGCCAAGAGACCCAGTACTTC	CSVARGSQETQYF
.	TRBJ1-4	TRBV12-3/TRBV12-4	.	TGTGCCAGCAGTTTAAAGGGGGAAAAACTGTTTTTT	CASSLKGEKLFF
TRBD1	TRBJ2-1	TRBV28	few	TGTGCCAGCAGTTCAGGGGGAGACGCCTACAATGAGCAGTTCTTC	CASSSGGDAYNEQFF
.	TRBJ1-1	TRBV19	once	TGTGCCAGTAGTAACCGGGAAGCGAACACTGAAGCTTTCTTT	CASSNREANTEAFF